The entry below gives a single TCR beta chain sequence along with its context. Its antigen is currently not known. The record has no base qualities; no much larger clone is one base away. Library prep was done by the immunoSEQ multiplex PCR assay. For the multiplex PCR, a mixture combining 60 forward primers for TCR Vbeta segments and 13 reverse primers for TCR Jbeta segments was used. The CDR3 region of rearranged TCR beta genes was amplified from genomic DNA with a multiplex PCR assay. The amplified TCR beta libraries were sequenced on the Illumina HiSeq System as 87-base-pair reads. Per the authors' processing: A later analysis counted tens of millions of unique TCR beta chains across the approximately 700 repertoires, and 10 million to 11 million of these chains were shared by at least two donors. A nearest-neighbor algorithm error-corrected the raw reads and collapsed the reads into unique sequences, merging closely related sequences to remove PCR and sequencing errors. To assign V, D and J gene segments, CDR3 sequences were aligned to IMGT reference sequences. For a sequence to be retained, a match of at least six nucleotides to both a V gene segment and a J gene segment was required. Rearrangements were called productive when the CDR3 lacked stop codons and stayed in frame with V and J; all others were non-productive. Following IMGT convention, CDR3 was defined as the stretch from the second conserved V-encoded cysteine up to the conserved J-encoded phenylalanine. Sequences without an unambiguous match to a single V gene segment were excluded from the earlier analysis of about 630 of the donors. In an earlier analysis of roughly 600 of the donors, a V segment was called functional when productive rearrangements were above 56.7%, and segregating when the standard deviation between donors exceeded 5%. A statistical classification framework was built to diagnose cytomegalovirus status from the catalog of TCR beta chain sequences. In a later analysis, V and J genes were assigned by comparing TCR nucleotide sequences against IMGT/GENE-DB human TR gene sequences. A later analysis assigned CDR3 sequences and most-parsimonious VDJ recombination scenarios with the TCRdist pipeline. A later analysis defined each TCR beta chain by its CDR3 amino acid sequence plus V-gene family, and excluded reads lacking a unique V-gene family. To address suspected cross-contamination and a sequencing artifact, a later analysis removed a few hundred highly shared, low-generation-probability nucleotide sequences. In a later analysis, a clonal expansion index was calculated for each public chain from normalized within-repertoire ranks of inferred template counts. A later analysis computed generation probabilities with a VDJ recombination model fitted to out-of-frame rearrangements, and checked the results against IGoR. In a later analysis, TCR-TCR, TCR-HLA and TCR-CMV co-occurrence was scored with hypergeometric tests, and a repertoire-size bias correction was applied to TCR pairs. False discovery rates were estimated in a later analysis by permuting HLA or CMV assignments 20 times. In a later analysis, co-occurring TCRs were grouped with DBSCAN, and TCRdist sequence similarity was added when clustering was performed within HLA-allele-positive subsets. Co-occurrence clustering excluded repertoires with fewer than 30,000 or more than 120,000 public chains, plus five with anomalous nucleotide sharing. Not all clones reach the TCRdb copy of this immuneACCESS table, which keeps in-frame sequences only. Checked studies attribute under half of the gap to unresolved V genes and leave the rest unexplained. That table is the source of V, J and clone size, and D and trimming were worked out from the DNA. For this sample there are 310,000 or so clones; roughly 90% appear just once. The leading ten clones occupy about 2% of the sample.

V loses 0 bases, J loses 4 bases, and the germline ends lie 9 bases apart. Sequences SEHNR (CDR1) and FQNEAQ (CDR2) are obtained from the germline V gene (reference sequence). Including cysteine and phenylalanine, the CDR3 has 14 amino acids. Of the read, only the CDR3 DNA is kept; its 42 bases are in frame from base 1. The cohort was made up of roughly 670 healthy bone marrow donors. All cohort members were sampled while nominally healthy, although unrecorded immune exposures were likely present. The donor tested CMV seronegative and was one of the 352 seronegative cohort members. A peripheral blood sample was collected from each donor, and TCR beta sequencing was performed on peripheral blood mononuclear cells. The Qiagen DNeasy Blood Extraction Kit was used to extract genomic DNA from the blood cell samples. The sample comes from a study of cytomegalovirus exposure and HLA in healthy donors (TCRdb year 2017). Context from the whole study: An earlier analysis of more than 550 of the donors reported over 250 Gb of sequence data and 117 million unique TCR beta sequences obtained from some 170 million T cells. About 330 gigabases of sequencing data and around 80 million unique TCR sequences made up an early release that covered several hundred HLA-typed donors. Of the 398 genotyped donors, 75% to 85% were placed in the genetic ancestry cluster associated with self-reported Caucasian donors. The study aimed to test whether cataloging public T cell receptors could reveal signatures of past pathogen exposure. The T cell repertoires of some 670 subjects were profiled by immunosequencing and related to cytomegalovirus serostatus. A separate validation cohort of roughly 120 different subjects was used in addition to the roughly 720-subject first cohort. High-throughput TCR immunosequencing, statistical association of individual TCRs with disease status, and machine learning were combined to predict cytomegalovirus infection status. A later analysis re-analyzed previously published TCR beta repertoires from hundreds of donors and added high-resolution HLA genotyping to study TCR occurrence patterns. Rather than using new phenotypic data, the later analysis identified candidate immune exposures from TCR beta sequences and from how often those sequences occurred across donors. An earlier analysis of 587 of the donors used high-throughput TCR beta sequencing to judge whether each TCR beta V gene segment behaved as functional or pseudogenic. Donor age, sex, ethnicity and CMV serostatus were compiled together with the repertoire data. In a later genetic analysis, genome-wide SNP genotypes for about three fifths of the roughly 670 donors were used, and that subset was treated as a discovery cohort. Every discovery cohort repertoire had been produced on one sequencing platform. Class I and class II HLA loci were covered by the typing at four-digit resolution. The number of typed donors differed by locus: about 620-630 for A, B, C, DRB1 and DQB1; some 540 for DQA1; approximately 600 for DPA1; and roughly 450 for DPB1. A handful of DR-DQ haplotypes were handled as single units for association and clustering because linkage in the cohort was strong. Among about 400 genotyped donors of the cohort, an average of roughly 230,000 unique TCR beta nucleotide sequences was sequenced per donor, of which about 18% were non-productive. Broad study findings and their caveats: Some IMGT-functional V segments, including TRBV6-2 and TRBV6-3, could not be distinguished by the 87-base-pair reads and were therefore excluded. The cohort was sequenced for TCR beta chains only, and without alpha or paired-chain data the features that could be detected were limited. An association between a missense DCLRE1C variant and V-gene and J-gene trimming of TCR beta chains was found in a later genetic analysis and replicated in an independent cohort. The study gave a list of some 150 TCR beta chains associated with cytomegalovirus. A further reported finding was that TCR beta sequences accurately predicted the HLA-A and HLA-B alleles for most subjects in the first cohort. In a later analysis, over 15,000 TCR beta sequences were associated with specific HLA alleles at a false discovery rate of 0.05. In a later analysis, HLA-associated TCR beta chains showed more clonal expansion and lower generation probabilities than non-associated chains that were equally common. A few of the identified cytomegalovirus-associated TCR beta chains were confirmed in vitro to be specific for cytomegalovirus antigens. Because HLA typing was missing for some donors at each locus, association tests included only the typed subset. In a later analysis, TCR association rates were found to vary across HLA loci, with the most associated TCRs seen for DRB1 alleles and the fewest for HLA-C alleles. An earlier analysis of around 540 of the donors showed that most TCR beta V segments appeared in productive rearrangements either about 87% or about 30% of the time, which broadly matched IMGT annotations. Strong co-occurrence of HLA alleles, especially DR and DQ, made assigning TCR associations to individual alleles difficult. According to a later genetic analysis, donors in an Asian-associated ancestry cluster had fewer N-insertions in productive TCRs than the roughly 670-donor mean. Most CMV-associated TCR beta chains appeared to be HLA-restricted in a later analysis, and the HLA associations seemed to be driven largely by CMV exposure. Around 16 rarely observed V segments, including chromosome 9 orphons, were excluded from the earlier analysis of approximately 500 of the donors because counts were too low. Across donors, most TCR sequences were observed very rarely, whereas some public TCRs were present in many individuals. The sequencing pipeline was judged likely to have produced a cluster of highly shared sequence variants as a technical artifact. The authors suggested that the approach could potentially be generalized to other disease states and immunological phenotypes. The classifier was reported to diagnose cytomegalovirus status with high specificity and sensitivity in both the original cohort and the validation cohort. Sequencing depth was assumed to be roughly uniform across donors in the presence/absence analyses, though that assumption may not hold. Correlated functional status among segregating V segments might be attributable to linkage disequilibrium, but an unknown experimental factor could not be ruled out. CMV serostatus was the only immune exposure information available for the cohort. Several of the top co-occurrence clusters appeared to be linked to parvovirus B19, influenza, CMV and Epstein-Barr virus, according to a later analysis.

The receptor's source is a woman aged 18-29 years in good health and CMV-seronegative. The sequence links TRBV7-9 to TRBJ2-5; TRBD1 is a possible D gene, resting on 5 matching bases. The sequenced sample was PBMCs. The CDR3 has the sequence CASSLAWGPETQYF. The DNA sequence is TGTGCCAGCAGCTTAGCTTGGGGCCCAGAGACCCAGTACTTC.